This passage covers 11 T cell receptor beta chains from one sample sequenced in a study of blood T cell repertoires in COVID-19. TCRdb keeps only in-frame clones here, not all; method: immunoSEQ multiplex PCR. In the table there are about 260,000 clones, around 90% of which are singletons. The sample comprised peripheral blood. These receptors came from a person under 35 with COVID-19, enrolled during active disease.

The V call is TRBV4-1, the J call TRBJ1-5; TRBD1 agrees at 10 bases. The ends lost 0 bases at V and 6 bases at J; junction bases unmatched: 2. The length of the CDR3 is 15 residues. CDR1 is MGHRA, CDR2 YSYEKL, per germline. The CDR3 nucleotides are TGCGCCAGCAGCCAAGAGGGGACAGGGGTTCAGCCCCAGCATTTT. It is translated as CASSQEGTGVQPQHF.

J is TRBJ2-5 and V is TRBV5-3; TRBD2 agrees at 13 bases. TRBV5-3 is designated an ORF whose function remains uncertain. V lost 4 bases to trimming and J lost 2 bases; unmatched junction nucleotides: 5. The CDR3 spans 16 residues. CDR3 sequence reads: CARSQGLAGIQETQYF. CDR3 DNA sequence: TGTGCCAGAAGCCAGGGACTAGCGGGGATACAAGAGACCCAGTACTTC.

The J gene is TRBJ1-5, the V gene TRBV7-8, with D possibly matching TRBD1 (5 bases). Trimming took off 2 bases at V and 2 bases at J, with 10 bases between the two ends. CDR1 and CDR2 from the germline V gene are SGHVS and FQNEAQ. This CDR3 contains 15 residues. CDR3 DNA sequence: TGTGCCAGCAGCTTATCAGGGCAGGGCAATCAGCCCCAGCATTTT. Encoded protein: CASSLSGQGNQPQHF.

This chain joins TRBV6-5 and TRBJ2-7; D may be TRBD2 (6 bases). From germline, CDR1 is MNHEY and CDR2 SVGAGI. The CDR3 extends over 13 amino acids. V was cut by 2 bases and J by 5 bases, with 10 bases left in between. The CDR3 region is CASSYTRGNEQYF. In nucleotides, the CDR3 is TGTGCCAGCAGTTACACACGCGGGAACGAGCAGTACTTC.

The J gene is TRBJ1-1, the V gene TRBV5-1, with D unresolved. Germline CDR1 SGHRS, CDR2 YFSETQ. V lost 1 base and J lost 2, with 9 bases in between. The CDR3 runs to 14 residues. The CDR3 loop is CASSLRPGNTEAFF. CDR3 bases: TGCGCCAGCAGCTTGAGACCAGGTAACACTGAAGCTTTCTTT.

The chain is built from TRBV6-1 and TRBJ1-6, with a possible D match to TRBD1 (6 bases). V was pared by 2 bases and J by 9 bases, with 17 bases between. The CDR3 is 16 amino acids. CDR1 and CDR2 (germline): MNHNS, SASEGT. The DNA for the CDR3 is TGTGCCAGCAGTGAATTCAGGGGCGCTCAGCTTTCACCCCTCCACTTT. It specifies CASSEFRGAQLSPLHF.

V is TRBV20-1 and J is TRBJ2-1; D gene ambiguous. The CDR3 runs to 11 residues. The ends were cut back, 6 bases at V and 3 bases at J, with 6 bases in the middle. The germline V gene has CDR1 DFQATT and CDR2 SNEGSKA (reference sequence). CDR3 nucleotide sequence: TGCAGTGCGGCTAGCTACAATGAGCAGTTCTTC. Its protein is CSAASYNEQFF.

This chain links TRBV5-6 with TRBJ1-1, with 7 bases aligning to TRBD1. CDR3 length: 16 residues. Unmatched junction bases numbered 11, after V lost 3 bases and J lost 3 bases. Germline lookup yields CDR1 SGHDT and CDR2 YYEEEE. The CDR3 region has the DNA TGTGCCAGCAGCTCAATGAAGGGGGCGCAGGACACTGAAGCTTTCTTT. This gives the protein CASSSMKGAQDTEAFF. Supplemented by reference TRBV5-6 and TRBJ1-1, the full variable domain reads DAGVTQSPTHLIKTRGQQVTLRCSPKSGHDTVSWYQQALGQGPQFIFQYYEEEERQRGNFPDRFSGHQFPNYSSELNVNALLLGDSALYLCASSSMKGAQDTEAFFGQGTRLTVV.

The chain recombines TRBV5-8 with TRBJ2-4; TRBD1 is a possible D gene (6 bases). CDR1 and CDR2 from the germline V gene are SGHTS and YDEGEE. Trimming left V 4 bases short and J 0 bases short, with 8 bases between. This CDR3 comprises 14 residues. The CDR3 DNA reads TGTGCCAGCAGCGGGACAAGAGCCAAAAACATTCAGTACTTC. Its translation is CASSGTRAKNIQYF.

Points on this clone: The sample carries other DNA sequences with the same CDR3. This chain joins TRBV6-6 and TRBJ1-1, with unresolved D. The CDR3 spans 14 residues. V was cut by 0 bases and J by 2 bases, with 7 bases left in between. Looked up from germline, CDR1 is MNHNY and CDR2 is SVGAGI (reference sequence). The DNA for the CDR3 is TGTGCCAGCAGTTACTCGGAGGGAAACACTGAAGCTTTCTTT. Translated: CASSYSEGNTEAFF.

Only one count was recorded for this clone. The V call is TRBV10-2, the J call TRBJ2-7; 9 nucleotides align to TRBD1. The V gene end was trimmed by 2 bases and the J gene end by 2 bases; junction bases not matched to a gene: 4. The germline gives CDR1 WSHSY, CDR2 SAAADI. The CDR3 totals 15 residues. The DNA for the CDR3 is TGCGCCAGCAGTGAGGTGGGACAGGGAGCCTACGAGCAGTACTTC. Amino acid sequence: CASSEVGQGAYEQYF.